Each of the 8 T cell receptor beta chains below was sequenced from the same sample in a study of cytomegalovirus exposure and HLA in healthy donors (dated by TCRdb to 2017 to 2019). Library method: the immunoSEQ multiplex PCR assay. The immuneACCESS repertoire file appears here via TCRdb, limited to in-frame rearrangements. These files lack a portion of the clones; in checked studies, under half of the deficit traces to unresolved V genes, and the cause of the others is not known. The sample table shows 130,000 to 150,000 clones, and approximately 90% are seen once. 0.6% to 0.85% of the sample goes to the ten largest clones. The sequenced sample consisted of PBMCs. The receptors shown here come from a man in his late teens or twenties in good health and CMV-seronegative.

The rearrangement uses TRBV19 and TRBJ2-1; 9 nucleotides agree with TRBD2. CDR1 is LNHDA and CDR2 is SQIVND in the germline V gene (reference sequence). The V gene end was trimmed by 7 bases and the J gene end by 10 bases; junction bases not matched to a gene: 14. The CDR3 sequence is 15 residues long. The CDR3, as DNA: TGTGCCAGTAACGGGGGCGCGGGAGGGCTGTTCGAGCAGTTCTTC. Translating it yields CASNGGAGGLFEQFF.

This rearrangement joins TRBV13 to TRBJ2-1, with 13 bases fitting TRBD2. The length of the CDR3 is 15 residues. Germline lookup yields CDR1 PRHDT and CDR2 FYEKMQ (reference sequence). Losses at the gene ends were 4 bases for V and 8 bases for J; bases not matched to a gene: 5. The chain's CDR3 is CASSSGTSGIDEQFF. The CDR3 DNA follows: TGTGCCAGCAGCTCAGGGACTAGCGGGATAGATGAGCAGTTCTTC.

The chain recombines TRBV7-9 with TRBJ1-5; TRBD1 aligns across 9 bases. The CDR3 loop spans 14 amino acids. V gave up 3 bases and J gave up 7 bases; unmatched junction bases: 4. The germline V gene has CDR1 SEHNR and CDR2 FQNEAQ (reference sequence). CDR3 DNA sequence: TGTGCCAGCAGCTTGGGACAGGGTAACCAGCCCCAGCATTTT. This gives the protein CASSLGQGNQPQHF.

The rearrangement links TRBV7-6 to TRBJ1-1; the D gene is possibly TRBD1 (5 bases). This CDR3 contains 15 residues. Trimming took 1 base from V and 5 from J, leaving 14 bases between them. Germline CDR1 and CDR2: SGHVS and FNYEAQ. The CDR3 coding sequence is TGTGCCAGCAGCTTAGAAAGGGGAGGAAAAACTGAAGCTTTCTTT. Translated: CASSLERGGKTEAFF.

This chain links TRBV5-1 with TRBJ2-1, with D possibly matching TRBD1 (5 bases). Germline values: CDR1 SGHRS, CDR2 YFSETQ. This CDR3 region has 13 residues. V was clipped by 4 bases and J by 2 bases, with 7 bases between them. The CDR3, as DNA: TGCGCCAGCAGCGACAGCACCTACAATGAGCAGTTCTTC. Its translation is CASSDSTYNEQFF.

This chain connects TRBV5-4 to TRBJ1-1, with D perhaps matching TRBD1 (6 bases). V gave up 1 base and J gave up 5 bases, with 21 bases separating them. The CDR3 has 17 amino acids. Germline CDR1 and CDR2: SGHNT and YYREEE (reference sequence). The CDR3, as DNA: TGTGCCAGCAGCTTGATGGGGGCAGGGCCTAAGAGGACTGAAGCTTTCTTT. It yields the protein CASSLMGAGPKRTEAFF.

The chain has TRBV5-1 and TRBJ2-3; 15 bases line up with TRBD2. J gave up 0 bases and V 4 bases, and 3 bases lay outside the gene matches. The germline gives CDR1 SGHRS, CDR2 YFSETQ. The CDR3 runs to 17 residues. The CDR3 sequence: CASSGTSGGLSTDTQYF. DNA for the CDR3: TGCGCCAGCAGCGGGACTAGCGGGGGGCTTAGCACAGATACGCAGTATTTT.

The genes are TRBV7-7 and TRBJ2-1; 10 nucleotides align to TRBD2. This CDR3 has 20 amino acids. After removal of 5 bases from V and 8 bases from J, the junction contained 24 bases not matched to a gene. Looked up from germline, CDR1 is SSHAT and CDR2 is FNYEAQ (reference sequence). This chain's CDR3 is CASSPFGDHAAGGRVHEQFF. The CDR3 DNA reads TGTGCCAGCAGCCCTTTCGGGGATCATGCAGCGGGAGGGCGGGTCCATGAGCAGTTCTTC.